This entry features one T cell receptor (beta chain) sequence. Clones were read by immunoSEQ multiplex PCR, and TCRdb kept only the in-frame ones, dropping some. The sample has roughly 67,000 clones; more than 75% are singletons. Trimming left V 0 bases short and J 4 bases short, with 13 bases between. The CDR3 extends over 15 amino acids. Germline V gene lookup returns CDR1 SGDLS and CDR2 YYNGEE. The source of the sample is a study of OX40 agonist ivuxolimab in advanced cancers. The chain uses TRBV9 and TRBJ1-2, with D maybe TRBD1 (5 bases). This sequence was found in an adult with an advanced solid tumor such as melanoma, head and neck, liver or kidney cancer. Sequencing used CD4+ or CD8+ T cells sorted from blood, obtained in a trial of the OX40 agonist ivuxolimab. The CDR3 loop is CASSVGGRAGYGYTF. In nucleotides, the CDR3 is TGTGCCAGCAGCGTAGGGGGGAGGGCTGGCTATGGCTACACCTTC. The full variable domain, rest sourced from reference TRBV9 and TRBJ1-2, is DSGVTQTPKHLITATGQRVTLRCSPRSGDLSVYWYQQSLDQGLQFLIQYYNGEERAKGNILERFSAQQFPDLHSELNLSSLELGDSALYFCASSVGGRAGYGYTFGSGTRLTVV.